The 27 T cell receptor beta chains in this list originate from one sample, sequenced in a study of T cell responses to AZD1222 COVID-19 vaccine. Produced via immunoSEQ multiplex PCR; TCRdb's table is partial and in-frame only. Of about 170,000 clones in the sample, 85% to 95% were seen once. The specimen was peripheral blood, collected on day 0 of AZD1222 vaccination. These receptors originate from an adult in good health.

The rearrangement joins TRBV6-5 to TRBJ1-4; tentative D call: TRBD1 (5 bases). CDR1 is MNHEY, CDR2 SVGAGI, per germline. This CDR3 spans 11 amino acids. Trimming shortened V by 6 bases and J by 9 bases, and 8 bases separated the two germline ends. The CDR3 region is CASSPGKKLFF. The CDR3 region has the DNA TGTGCCAGCAGCCCAGGGAAAAAACTGTTTTTT.

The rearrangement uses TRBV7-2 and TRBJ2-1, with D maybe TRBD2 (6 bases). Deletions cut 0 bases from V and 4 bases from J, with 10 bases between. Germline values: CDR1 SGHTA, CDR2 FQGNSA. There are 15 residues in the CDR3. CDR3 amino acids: CASSLAGGEYNEQFF. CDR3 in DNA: TGTGCCAGCAGCTTAGCTGGCGGGGAGTACAATGAGCAGTTCTTC.

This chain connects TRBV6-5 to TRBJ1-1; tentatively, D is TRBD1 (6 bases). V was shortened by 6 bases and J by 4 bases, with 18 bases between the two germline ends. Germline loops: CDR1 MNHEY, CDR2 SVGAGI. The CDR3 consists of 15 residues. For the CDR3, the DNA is TGTGCCAGCAGGCCCCAGGCAGGGGTGCGCACTGAAGCTTTCTTT. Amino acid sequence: CASRPQAGVRTEAFF.

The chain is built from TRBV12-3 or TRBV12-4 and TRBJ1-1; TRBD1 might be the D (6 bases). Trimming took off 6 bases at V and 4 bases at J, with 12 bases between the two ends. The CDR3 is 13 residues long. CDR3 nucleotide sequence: TGTGCCAGCAGACCGGACAGACCCACTGAAGCTTTCTTT. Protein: CASRPDRPTEAFF.

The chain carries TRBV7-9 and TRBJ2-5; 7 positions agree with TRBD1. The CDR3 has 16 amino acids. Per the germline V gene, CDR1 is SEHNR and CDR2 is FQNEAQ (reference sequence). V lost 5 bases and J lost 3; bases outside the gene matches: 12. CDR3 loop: CASSPTGTVPEETQYF. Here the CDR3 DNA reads TGTGCCAGCAGCCCCACCGGGACAGTCCCCGAAGAGACCCAGTACTTC. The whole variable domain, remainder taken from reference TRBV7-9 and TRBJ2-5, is DTGVSQNPRHKITKRGQNVTFRCDPISEHNRLYWYRQTLGQGPEFLTYFQNEAQLEKSRLLSDRFSAERPKGSFSTLEIQRTEQGDSAMYLCASSPTGTVPEETQYFGPGTRLLVL.

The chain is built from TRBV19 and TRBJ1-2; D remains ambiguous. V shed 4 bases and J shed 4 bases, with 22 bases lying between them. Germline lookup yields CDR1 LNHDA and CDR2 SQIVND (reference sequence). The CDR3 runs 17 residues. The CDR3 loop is CASSTVRGGPSIYGYTF. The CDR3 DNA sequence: TGTGCCAGTAGTACTGTCCGAGGAGGCCCCTCGATCTATGGCTACACCTTC.

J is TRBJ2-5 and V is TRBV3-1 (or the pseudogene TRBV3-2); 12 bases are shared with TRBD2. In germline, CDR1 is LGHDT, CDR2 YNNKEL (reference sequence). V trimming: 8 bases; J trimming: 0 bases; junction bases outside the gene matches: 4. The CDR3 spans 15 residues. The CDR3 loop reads CASSSGRGDQETQYF. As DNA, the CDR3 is TGTGCCAGCTCTAGCGGGAGGGGGGACCAAGAGACCCAGTACTTC.

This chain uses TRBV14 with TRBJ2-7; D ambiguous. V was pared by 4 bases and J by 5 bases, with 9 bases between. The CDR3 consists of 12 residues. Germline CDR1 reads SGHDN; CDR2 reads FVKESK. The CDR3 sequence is CASSRQRDEQYF. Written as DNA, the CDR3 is TGTGCCAGCAGCCGGCAAAGGGACGAGCAGTACTTC.

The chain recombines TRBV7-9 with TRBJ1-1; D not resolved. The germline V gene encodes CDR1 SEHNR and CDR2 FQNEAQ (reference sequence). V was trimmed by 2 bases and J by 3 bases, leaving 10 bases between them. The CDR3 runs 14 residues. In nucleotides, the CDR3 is TGTGCCAGCAGCTTAATGACGCTGGACACTGAAGCTTTCTTT. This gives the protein CASSLMTLDTEAFF. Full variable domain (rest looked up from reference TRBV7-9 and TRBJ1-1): DTGVSQNPRHKITKRGQNVTFRCDPISEHNRLYWYRQTLGQGPEFLTYFQNEAQLEKSRLLSDRFSAERPKGSFSTLEIQRTEQGDSAMYLCASSLMTLDTEAFFGQGTRLTVV.

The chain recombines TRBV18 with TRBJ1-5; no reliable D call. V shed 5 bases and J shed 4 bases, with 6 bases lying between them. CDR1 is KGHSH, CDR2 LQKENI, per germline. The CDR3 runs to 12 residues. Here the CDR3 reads CASSSTNQPQHF. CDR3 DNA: TGTGCCAGCTCATCTACAAATCAGCCCCAGCATTTT.

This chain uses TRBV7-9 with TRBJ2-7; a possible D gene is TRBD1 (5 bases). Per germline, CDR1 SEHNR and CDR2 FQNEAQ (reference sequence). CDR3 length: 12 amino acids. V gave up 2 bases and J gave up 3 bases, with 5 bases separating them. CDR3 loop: CASSLRGYEQYF. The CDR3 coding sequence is TGTGCCAGCAGCTTAAGGGGCTACGAGCAGTACTTC.

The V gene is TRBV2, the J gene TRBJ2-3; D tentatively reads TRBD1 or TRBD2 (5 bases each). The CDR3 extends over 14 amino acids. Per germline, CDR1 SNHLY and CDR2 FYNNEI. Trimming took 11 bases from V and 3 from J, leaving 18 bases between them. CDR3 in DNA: TGTGCCTCCGGGGCAGGGCGGTGGACAGATACGCAGTATTTT. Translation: CASGAGRWTDTQYF.

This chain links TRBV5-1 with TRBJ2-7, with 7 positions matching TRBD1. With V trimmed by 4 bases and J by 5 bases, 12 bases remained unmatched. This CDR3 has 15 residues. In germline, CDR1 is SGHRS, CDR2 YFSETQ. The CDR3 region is CASSPQQGPGDEQYF. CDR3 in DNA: TGCGCCAGCAGCCCCCAACAGGGGCCAGGAGACGAGCAGTACTTC.

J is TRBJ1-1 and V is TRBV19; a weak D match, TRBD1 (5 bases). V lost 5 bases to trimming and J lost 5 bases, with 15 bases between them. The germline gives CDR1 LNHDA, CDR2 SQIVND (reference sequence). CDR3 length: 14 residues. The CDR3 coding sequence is TGTGCCAGTAGTCTGGAGGGCAGGGAAACTGAAGCTTTCTTT. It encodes CASSLEGRETEAFF.

CDR3 in amino acids: CASSFSRGVGEKLFF. DNA for the CDR3: TGTGCCAGCAGTTTCAGTAGGGGCGTCGGTGAAAAACTGTTTTTT. The chain is built from TRBV27 and TRBJ1-4; tentatively, D is TRBD1 (5 bases). The CDR3 loop spans 15 amino acids. CDR1 is MNHEY and CDR2 is SMNVEV in the germline V gene (reference sequence). The V and J ends lost 3 bases and 7 bases respectively, with 15 bases between them. Filled out from reference TRBV27 and TRBJ1-4, the complete variable domain reads EAQVTQNPRYLITVTGKKLTVTCSQNMNHEYMSWYRQDPGLGLRQIYYSMNVEVTDKGDVPEGYKVSRKEKRNFPLILESPSPNQTSLYFCASSFSRGVGEKLFFGSGTQLSVL.

CDR3 bases: TGTGCCAGCAGGGGGACAGTTACTTTCGGTACACCCCTCCACTTT. Amino acid sequence: CASRGTVTFGTPLHF. The genes are TRBV2 and TRBJ1-6; 7 bases align to TRBD1. The CDR3 contains 15 residues. CDR1 is SNHLY, CDR2 FYNNEI, per germline. The J segment lost 11 bases and the V segment lost 6 bases, leaving 13 bases of the junction unmatched.

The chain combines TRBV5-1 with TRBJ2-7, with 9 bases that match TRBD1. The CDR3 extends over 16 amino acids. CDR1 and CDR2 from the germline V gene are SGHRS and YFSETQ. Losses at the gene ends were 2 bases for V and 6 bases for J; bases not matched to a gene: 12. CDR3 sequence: CASSLNPGQGSGEQYF. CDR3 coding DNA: TGCGCCAGCAGCTTAAATCCGGGACAGGGAAGCGGCGAGCAGTACTTC.

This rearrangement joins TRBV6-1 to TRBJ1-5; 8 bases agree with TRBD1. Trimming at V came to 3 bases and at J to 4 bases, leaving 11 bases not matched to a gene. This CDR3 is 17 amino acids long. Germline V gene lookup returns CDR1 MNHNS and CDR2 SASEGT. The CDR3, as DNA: TGTGCCAGCAGTGAGGGAGGGGGCAGGGGGCTAAATCAGCCCCAGCATTTT. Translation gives CASSEGGGRGLNQPQHF.

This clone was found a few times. The CDR3, as DNA: TGTGCCAGCAGCGATCAGGAGAACTATGGCTACACCTTC. It is translated as CASSDQENYGYTF. The chain carries TRBV6-5 and TRBJ1-2; D gene unclear. The CDR3 consists of 13 residues. V dropped 6 bases and J dropped 2 bases, with 10 bases sitting between them. From germline, CDR1 is MNHEY and CDR2 SVGAGI.

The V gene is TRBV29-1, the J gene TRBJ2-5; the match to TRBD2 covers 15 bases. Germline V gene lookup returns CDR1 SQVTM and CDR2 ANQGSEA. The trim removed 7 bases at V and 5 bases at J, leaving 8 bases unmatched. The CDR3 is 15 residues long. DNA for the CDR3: TGCAGCGCGGGACTAGCGGGAGGTACGGGGGAGACCCAGTACTTC. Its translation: CSAGLAGGTGETQYF.

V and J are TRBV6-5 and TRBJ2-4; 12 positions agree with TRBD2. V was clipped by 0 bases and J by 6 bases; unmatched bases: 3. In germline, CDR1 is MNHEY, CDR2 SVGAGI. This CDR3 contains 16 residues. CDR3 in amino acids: CASSYSKGLAGNIQYF. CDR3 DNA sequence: TGTGCCAGCAGTTACTCTAAGGGACTAGCGGGAAACATTCAGTACTTC.

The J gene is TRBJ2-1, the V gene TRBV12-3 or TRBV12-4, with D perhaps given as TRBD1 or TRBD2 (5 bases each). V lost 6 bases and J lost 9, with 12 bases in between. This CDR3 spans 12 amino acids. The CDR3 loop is CASSYTGTEQFF. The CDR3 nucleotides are TGTGCCAGCAGCTATACCGGGACTGAGCAGTTCTTC.

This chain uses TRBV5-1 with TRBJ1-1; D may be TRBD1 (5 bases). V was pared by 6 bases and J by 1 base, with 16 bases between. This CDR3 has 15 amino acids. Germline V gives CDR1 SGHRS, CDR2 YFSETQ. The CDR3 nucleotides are TGCGCCAGCAACCCGGGCCCCGACAGGAACACTGAAGCTTTCTTT. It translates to CASNPGPDRNTEAFF. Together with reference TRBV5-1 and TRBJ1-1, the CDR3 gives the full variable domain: KAGVTQTPRYLIKTRGQQVTLSCSPISGHRSVSWYQQTPGQGLQFLFEYFSETQRNKGNFPGRFSGRQFSNSRSEMNVSTLELGDSALYLCASNPGPDRNTEAFFGQGTRLTVV.

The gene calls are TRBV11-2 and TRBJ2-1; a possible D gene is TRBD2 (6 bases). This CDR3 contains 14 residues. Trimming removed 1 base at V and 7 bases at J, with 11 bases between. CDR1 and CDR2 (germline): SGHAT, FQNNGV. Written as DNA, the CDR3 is TGTGCCAGCAGCTTAGCCCTAGCGAGAAATGAGCAGTTCTTC. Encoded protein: CASSLALARNEQFF. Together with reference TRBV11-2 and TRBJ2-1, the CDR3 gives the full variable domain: EAGVAQSPRYKIIEKRQSVAFWCNPISGHATLYWYQQILGQGPKLLIQFQNNGVVDDSQLPKDRFSAERLKGVDSTLKIQPAKLEDSAVYLCASSLALARNEQFFGPGTRLTVL.

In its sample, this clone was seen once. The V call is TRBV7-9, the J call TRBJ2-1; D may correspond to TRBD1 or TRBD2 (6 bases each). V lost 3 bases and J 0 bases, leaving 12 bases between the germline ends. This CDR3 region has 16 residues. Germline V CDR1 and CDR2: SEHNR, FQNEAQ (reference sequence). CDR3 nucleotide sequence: TGTGCCAGCAGCTTTAGGGGGGCCCTCTCCTACAATGAGCAGTTCTTC. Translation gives CASSFRGALSYNEQFF.

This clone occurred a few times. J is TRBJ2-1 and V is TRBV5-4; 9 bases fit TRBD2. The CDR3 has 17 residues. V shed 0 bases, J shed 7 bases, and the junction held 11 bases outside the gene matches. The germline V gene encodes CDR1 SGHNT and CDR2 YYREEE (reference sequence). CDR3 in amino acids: CASSLAEVAGASNEQFF. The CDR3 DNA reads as TGTGCCAGCAGCTTGGCCGAGGTAGCGGGAGCTTCAAATGAGCAGTTCTTC.

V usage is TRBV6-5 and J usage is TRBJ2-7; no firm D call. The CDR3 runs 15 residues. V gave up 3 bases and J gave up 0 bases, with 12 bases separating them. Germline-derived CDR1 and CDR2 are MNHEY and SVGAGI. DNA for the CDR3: TGTGCCAGCAGTTATACCCGGCATCTCTCCTACGAGCAGTACTTC. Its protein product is CASSYTRHLSYEQYF.